The rows below give T cell receptor beta chains drawn from one sample of a study of CD4 T cell repertoires in COVID-19. Produced via immunoSEQ multiplex PCR; TCRdb's table is partial and in-frame only. The sample consists of some 71,000 clones, 83% of them appearing once. The sample here was CD4+ T cells from peripheral blood, taken after recovery from COVID-19. Receptors were obtained from a human donor who had COVID-19. CDR3s include the opening cysteine and the closing phenylalanine or tryptophan. A D gene is named only where the DNA matches it firmly. Clone size is not always given. Where it is, it says once, few, many or a class for expanded clones.

>17|TRBJ2-2|TRBV5-1|once|TRBD2
TGCGCCAGCAGCTTGGCCCCTAGCGGGAGGGCCGACGGGGAGCTGTTTTTT
CASSLAPSGRADGELFF
>14|TRBJ1-2|TRBV7-2|.|.
TGTGCCAGCAGAAGGATGGGGGCATCTAATGGCTACACCTTC
CASRRMGASNGYTF
>14|TRBJ2-7|TRBV7-2|.|.
TGTGCCAGCAGCTTAGACGCCAGCGCGTACGAGCAGTACTTC
CASSLDASAYEQYF
>15|TRBJ1-4|TRBV10-3|.|.
TGTGCCATCAGTCTATCGACATCAACTAATGAAAAACTGTTTTTT
CAISLSTSTNEKLFF
>16|TRBJ2-3|TRBV11-3|few|TRBD2
TGTGCCAGCAGCCGCGGGACTAGCGGGAGAACAGATACGCAGTATTTT
CASSRGTSGRTDTQYF
>15|TRBJ2-1|TRBV4-1|.|TRBD2
TGCGCCAGCAGCCAAGGGACTAGCGTCGACAATGAGCAGTTCTTC
CASSQGTSVDNEQFF
>14|TRBJ1-2|TRBV7-9|.|.
TGTGCCAGCAGCGTATCCGGGTCTAACTATGGCTACACCTTC
CASSVSGSNYGYTF
>14|TRBJ1-3|TRBV3-1/TRBV3-2|.|TRBD1
TGTGCCAGCAGCCCAAAAGACAGGGACGACACCATATATTTT
CASSPKDRDDTIYF
>16|TRBJ1-4|TRBV3-1/TRBV3-2|.|.
TGTGCCAGCAGCCAGGGTCTAAGCTCGGGTAATGAAAAACTGTTTTTT
CASSQGLSSGNEKLFF
>14|TRBJ2-5|TRBV9|.|TRBD2
TGTGCCAGCGGGAGCGGGGGCGGTGTGGAGACCCAGTACTTC
CASGSGGGVETQYF
>14|TRBJ2-7|TRBV2|.|TRBD1
TGTGCCAGCAGAGGCGGACAGGGGATGTTAGAGCAGTACTTC
CASRGGQGMLEQYF
>15|TRBJ2-1|TRBV6-5|.|.
TGTGCCAGCACCCGCCGGGCTAGCACGAACAATGAGCAGTTCTTC
CASTRRASTNNEQFF
>14|TRBJ1-2|TRBV6-5|.|.
TGTGCCAGCAGGCGGCTTGGATCTTCGGGGGGCTACACCTTC
CASRRLGSSGGYTF
>16|TRBJ2-1|TRBV24-1|.|TRBD1
TGTGCCACCAGTGATTCCTCCGGGACAGGGAAACATGAGCAGTTCTTC
CATSDSSGTGKHEQFF
>18|TRBJ2-1|TRBV19|few|.
TGTGCCACCAAGGGGGGACCTTCTTTAGATCCGGGGAGAAATGAGCAGTTCTTC
CATKGGPSLDPGRNEQFF
>15|TRBJ2-3|TRBV7-3|once|TRBD2
TGTGCCAGCAGCTTCTCGGGACTAGGTTCCGATACGCAGTATTTT
CASSFSGLGSDTQYF
>15|TRBJ1-4|TRBV6-1|.|.
TGTGCCAGCAGTGAAGTTTTCTCAACTAATGAAAAACTGTTTTTT
CASSEVFSTNEKLFF
>13|TRBJ2-2|TRBV11-2|few|.
TGTGCCAGCAGCACTCAACCCACCGGGGAGCTGTTTTTT
CASSTQPTGELFF
>16|TRBJ1-1|TRBV7-3|.|TRBD1
TGTGCCAGCAGCTTAGCCGGGACAGCCACGAACACTGAAGCTTTCTTT
CASSLAGTATNTEAFF
>14|TRBJ2-2|TRBV7-8|.|.
TGTGCCAGCAGCAGAGGGGAGAACACCGGGGAGCTGTTTTTT
CASSRGENTGELFF
>14|TRBJ2-7|TRBV7-6|.|TRBD1
TGTGCCACTTCAAGGGGACAGGCCTCCTACGAGCAGTACTTC
CATSRGQASYEQYF
>15|TRBJ2-1|TRBV5-5|.|.
TGTGCCAGCAGCCGTGACATTCAAGCCTACAATGAGCAGTTCTTC
CASSRDIQAYNEQFF
>12|TRBJ1-2|TRBV6-1|.|.
TGTGCCAGCAGCATCGTCGGTGACGGCTACACCTTC
CASSIVGDGYTF
>16|TRBJ2-5|TRBV7-2|.|TRBD2
TGTGCCAGCAGCAGCATGACTAGCGGGAGTCGGTTGGCCCAGTACTTC
CASSSMTSGSRLAQYF
>14|TRBJ2-2|TRBV11-2|.|.
TGTGCCAGCAGCCTCCGGGCCTTCACCGGGGAGCTGTTTTTT
CASSLRAFTGELFF
>12|TRBJ1-1|TRBV6-5|.|TRBD1
TGTGCCAGACACGAACGACAGGGAGAAGCTTTCTTT
CARHERQGEAFF
>15|TRBJ2-6|TRBV15|.|TRBD1
TGTGCCACCAGCAGCGACAGGGCTGGGGCCAACGTCCTGACTTTC
CATSSDRAGANVLTF
>14|TRBJ2-1|TRBV11-2|.|TRBD1
TGTGCCAGCAGCTTAGGACAGGGTTTGAATGAGCAGTTCTTC
CASSLGQGLNEQFF
>14|TRBJ2-3|TRBV2|.|TRBD2
TGTGCCAGCAGTGAAGGAGCGGGAGCAGATACGCAGTATTTT
CASSEGAGADTQYF
>18|TRBJ1-5|TRBV15|.|.
TGTGCCACCAGCAGAGCGACCCCCTTTGATACGGGCAATCAGCCCCAGCATTTT
CATSRATPFDTGNQPQHF
>13|TRBJ2-6|TRBV6-4|.|.
TGTGCCAGCAGTAACTCTGGGGCCAACGTCCTGACTTTC
CASSNSGANVLTF
>16|TRBJ2-1|TRBV4-1|.|TRBD2
TGCGCCAGCAGCCAATCTAGCGGGGGTATATACAATGAGCAGTTCTTC
CASSQSSGGIYNEQFF
>13|TRBJ1-2|TRBV5-1|.|.
TGCGCCAGCAGCTTCTCTGGATCGGATGGCTACACCTTC
CASSFSGSDGYTF
>13|TRBJ1-5|TRBV30|.|.
TGTGCCTGGAGTGGAACCAACAATCAGCCCCAGCATTTT
CAWSGTNNQPQHF
>14|TRBJ1-3|TRBV28|.|.
TGTGCCAGCAGTTCACCAGGGGCCGGAAACACCATATATTTT
CASSSPGAGNTIYF
>13|TRBJ1-6|TRBV12-3/TRBV12-4|.|.
TGTGCCAGCAGTTTAGCGCGAAATTCACCCCTCCACTTT
CASSLARNSPLHF
>15|TRBJ1-1|TRBV11-2|.|TRBD1
TGTGCCAGCAGCTTAGGCGCTGGACAGGGGGCGGAAGCTTTCTTT
CASSLGAGQGAEAFF